What follows are 24 T cell receptor beta chains derived from one specimen sequenced in a study of Graves' ophthalmopathy and Graves' hyperthyroidism. RNA transcripts provided the template for amplifying TCR beta CDR3 regions. After a first-round RT-PCR with HTBI primers, a second-round multiplex PCR was run. TCRdb reprocessed the multiplex PCR reads via MiXCR and lists one record per CDR3 protein. The top ten hold about 10% of the sample, which has approximately 480,000 distinct CDR3 sequences, approximately 15% seen once. Sequencing was performed on blood. The receptors were gathered from a woman in her 30s with Graves' ophthalmopathy.

This clonotype was seen many times. The chain joins TRBV6-1 to TRBJ2-4, with D perhaps TRBD2 (6 bases). CDR1 is MNHNS, CDR2 SASEGT, per germline. Trimming took 3 bases from V and 6 from J, leaving 12 bases between them. There are 14 residues in the CDR3. The CDR3 DNA is TGTGCCAGCAGTGATGGGGGGATGATAAACATTCAGTACTTC. Residues: CASSDGGMINIQYF.

This clonotype has ten or more counts. The V gene is TRBV9, the J gene TRBJ1-1; no definite D call. Germline CDR1 and CDR2: SGDLS and YYNGEE. The CDR3 has 13 residues. Deletions cut 4 bases from V and 6 bases from J, with 13 bases between. CDR3 DNA: TGTGCCAGCAGCTCTAGTCAGTTATCTGAAGCTTTCTTT. It specifies CASSSSQLSEAFF.

The V and J genes are TRBV4-2 and TRBJ1-1; D not resolved. This CDR3 has 13 residues. Germline values: CDR1 LGHNA, CDR2 YNFKEQ. V was shortened by 8 bases and J by 1 base, with 11 bases between the two germline ends. The CDR3 nucleotides are TGTGCCAGCCGAATGAGGGAGAACACTGAAGCTTTCTTT. Its protein product is CASRMRENTEAFF.

This clonotype was recorded at least ten times. CDR3 coding DNA: TGTGCCACCAGCCCGGGACAGGGGTTTAAGGAGCAGTACTTC. Its translation: CATSPGQGFKEQYF. This sequence joins TRBV24-1 and TRBJ2-7, with 10 bases identical to TRBD1. The CDR3 covers 14 residues. V trimming: 7 bases; J trimming: 7 bases; junction bases outside the gene matches: 9. Germline CDR1 KGHDR, CDR2 SFDVKD.

This clonotype was seen repeatedly, ten times or more. The J gene is TRBJ2-7, the V gene TRBV29-1; D might be TRBD2 (7 bases). This CDR3 comprises 14 residues. V was pared by 4 bases and J by 1 base, with 14 bases between. The V gene's germline CDR1 is SQVTM and CDR2 ANQGSEA. The CDR3, as DNA: TGCAGCGTTGGGGGGGGGACACCTTCCTACGAGCAGTACTTC. This translates into CSVGGGTPSYEQYF.

This clonotype has ten or more counts. The chain couples TRBV6-1 to TRBJ2-4; a possible D gene is TRBD2 (5 bases). This CDR3 has 17 amino acids. V lost 6 bases and J lost 0, with 18 bases in between. The V gene's germline CDR1 is MNHNS and CDR2 SASEGT. The CDR3 here is CASSSSSLSIAKNIQYF. For the CDR3, the DNA is TGTGCCAGCAGCTCTAGCTCCCTTTCCATAGCCAAAAACATTCAGTACTTC.

Ten or more counts support this clonotype. The chain is built from TRBV6-2 or TRBV6-3 and TRBJ2-2; TRBD1 matches at 8 bases. J lost 4 bases, V lost 6 bases, and 19 bases had no gene match. This CDR3 has 19 amino acids. Germline V gene sequence: CDR1 MNHEY, CDR2 SVGEGT. The CDR3 loop reads CASSPRVSVRGLFTGELFF. CDR3 nucleotides: TGTGCCAGCAGCCCCCGCGTATCCGTCAGGGGGCTATTCACCGGGGAGCTGTTTTTT.

The rearrangement uses TRBV28 and TRBJ1-1; D gene uncertain. The CDR3 has 13 amino acids. The ends were cut back, 7 bases at V and 10 bases at J, with 19 bases in the middle. Per the germline V gene, CDR1 is MDHEN and CDR2 is SYDVKM. CDR3 sequence: CASTINLGSGAFF. CDR3 nucleotide sequence: TGTGCCAGCACCATCAACCTTGGTTCGGGAGCTTTCTTT.

This clonotype was counted at least ten times. This chain connects TRBV28 to TRBJ2-2, with 7 bases that match TRBD2. From germline, CDR1 is MDHEN and CDR2 SYDVKM. J gave up 4 bases and V 6 bases, and 2 bases lay outside the gene matches. The CDR3 has 13 residues. In DNA form, the CDR3 reads TGTGCCAGCAGGGGACTACTCACCGGGGAGCTGTTTTTT. Amino acid sequence: CASRGLLTGELFF.

This rearrangement joins TRBV3-1 to TRBJ2-7, with a weak D call TRBD1 (6 bases). The V end lost 3 bases, the J end lost 6 bases, and 24 bases lay between the germline ends. The CDR3 is 17 amino acids. CDR1 LGHDT and CDR2 YNNKEL come from the germline V gene (reference sequence). The CDR3 nucleotides are TGTGCCAGCAGCCAGGCCCCACCGGGACATTGGGCTACCGAGCAGTACTTC. It specifies CASSQAPPGHWATEQYF.

This clonotype came up many times. The V gene is TRBV19, the J gene TRBJ1-1, with D hard to call. Between the trimmed V and J ends, which lost 3 bases and 8 bases, there was a span of 7 bases. Germline V CDR1 and CDR2: LNHDA, SQIVND (reference sequence). The CDR3 runs to 11 residues. Here the CDR3 DNA reads TGTGCCAGTAGTATTGGCAGGGAAGCTTTCTTT. This gives the protein CASSIGREAFF.

This clonotype has at least ten counts. The chain has TRBV11-2 and TRBJ1-1; D unclear. V shed 6 bases and J shed 6 bases, with 11 bases lying between them. Looked up from germline, CDR1 is SGHAT and CDR2 is FQNNGV. The CDR3 runs to 12 residues. The CDR3 here is CASRRLVAEAFF. The CDR3, as DNA: TGTGCCAGCAGACGACTGGTGGCTGAAGCTTTCTTT.

This clonotype was observed a few times. This chain uses TRBV5-5 with TRBJ2-2; D is perhaps TRBD1 (5 bases). Trimming left V 6 bases short and J 0 bases short, with 9 bases between. The CDR3 covers 14 residues. CDR1 SGHKS and CDR2 YYEKEE come from the germline V gene (reference sequence). The CDR3 DNA sequence: TGTGCCAGCAACGCAGGGTCGAACACCGGGGAGCTGTTTTTT. This encodes CASNAGSNTGELFF.

This clonotype was seen ten or more times. This chain uses TRBV12-3 or TRBV12-4 with TRBJ1-6; D ambiguous. The ends were cut back, 5 bases at V and 7 bases at J, with 15 bases in the middle. The CDR3 runs 15 residues. The CDR3 nucleotides read TGTGCCAGCAGTGTTCATGCCGAAATAAATTCACCCCTCCACTTT. It translates to CASSVHAEINSPLHF.

This clonotype was counted ten times or more. The chain carries TRBV12-3 or TRBV12-4 and TRBJ1-2; no definite D call. The CDR3 extends over 16 amino acids. V lost 2 bases and J 4 bases, leaving 17 bases between the germline ends. The CDR3 nucleotides read TGTGCCAGCAGTTTAATCAGGAACCTGACCCCCTATGGCTACACCTTC. This codes for CASSLIRNLTPYGYTF.

This clonotype showed up many times. V usage is TRBV20-1 and J usage is TRBJ1-1; D is unresolved. Looked up from germline, CDR1 is DFQATT and CDR2 is SNEGSKA (reference sequence). The CDR3 is made up of 12 amino acids. Trimming removed 1 base at V and 1 base at J, with 4 bases between. The CDR3 loop is CSARATNTEAFF. The DNA of the CDR3 is TGCAGTGCTAGAGCAACGAACACTGAAGCTTTCTTT.

This chain connects TRBV5-1 to TRBJ2-7; D is possibly TRBD1 (7 bases). V lost 5 bases, J lost 6 bases, and 24 bases lay in between. The CDR3 totals 16 residues. Looked up from germline, CDR1 is SGHRS and CDR2 is YFSETQ. The CDR3 DNA reads TGCGCCAGCAGTATCCACGTGGAACAGGGGACTCGCGAGCAGTACTTC. Amino acids: CASSIHVEQGTREQYF.

This clonotype was observed at least ten times. V gene TRBV7-2 combines with J gene TRBJ2-5; no clear D. In germline, CDR1 is SGHTA, CDR2 FQGNSA. CDR3 length equals 13 residues. The germline V and J ends were trimmed by 1 base and 5 bases, with 8 bases remaining between them. CDR3 DNA: TGTGCCAGCAGCTTAGACCTACGCGAGACCCAGTACTTC. It encodes CASSLDLRETQYF. Supplemented by reference TRBV7-2 and TRBJ2-5, the full variable domain reads GAGVSQSPSNKVTEKGKDVELRCDPISGHTALYWYRQSLGQGLEFLIYFQGNSAPDKSGLPSDRFSAERTGGSVSTLTIQRTQQEDSAVYLCASSLDLRETQYFGPGTRLLVL.

There are a few counts of this clonotype. This rearrangement joins TRBV5-1 to TRBJ2-7; TRBD2 matches at 9 bases. The V and J ends lost 0 bases and 2 bases, in that order; junction bases with no gene match: 3. CDR1 and CDR2 from the germline V gene are SGHRS and YFSETQ. This CDR3 comprises 15 residues. The CDR3 DNA sequence: TGCGCCAGCAGCTTGGGGACTAGCGACACCTACGAGCAGTACTTC. Translation: CASSLGTSDTYEQYF.

This clonotype was seen repeatedly, ten times or more. This chain links TRBV12-3 or TRBV12-4 with TRBJ1-1; the D is unclear. The V end lost 1 base, the J end lost 5 bases, and 5 bases lay between the germline ends. CDR3 length equals 12 residues. CDR3 DNA: TGTGCCAGCAGTTTAGACGGGACTGAAGCTTTCTTT. Its protein product is CASSLDGTEAFF.

This clonotype occurred many times. The chain recombines TRBV29-1 with TRBJ2-2, with TRBD1 matching over 8 bases. V was pared by 4 bases and J by 6 bases, with 7 bases of the junction left unmatched. CDR1 and CDR2 from the germline V gene are SQVTM and ANQGSEA. CDR3 length: 14 amino acids. CDR3 DNA sequence: TGCAGCGTTGCGGGACAGGACTTGTCCGGGGAGCTGTTTTTT. Translated, it gives CSVAGQDLSGELFF.

This clonotype was observed at least ten times. The chain links TRBV28 to TRBJ1-6; D remains unclear. The V gene's germline CDR1 is MDHEN and CDR2 SYDVKM. Trimming removed 7 bases at V and 1 base at J, with 2 bases between. The CDR3 is made up of 12 amino acids. The CDR3: CASISYNSPLHF. CDR3 nucleotides: TGTGCCAGCATTTCCTATAATTCACCCCTCCACTTT.

This clonotype was detected ten times or more. The V call is TRBV2, the J call TRBJ2-5; either TRBD1 or TRBD2 may fit D (6 bases each). V was trimmed by 4 bases and J by 1 base, leaving 13 bases between them. The CDR3 is 15 residues long. Per the germline V gene, CDR1 is SNHLY and CDR2 is FYNNEI. CDR3 in amino acids: CASSAARGLQETQYF. The CDR3 coding sequence is TGTGCCAGCAGTGCGGCACGGGGGCTCCAAGAGACCCAGTACTTC.

This clonotype was counted many times. The chain carries TRBV12-3 or TRBV12-4 and TRBJ1-5; the D is unclear. The CDR3 runs to 12 residues. V lost 7 bases, J lost 4 bases, and 8 bases lay in between. CDR3 protein: CASKTSNQPQHF. DNA of the CDR3: TGTGCCAGCAAGACTTCGAATCAGCCCCAGCATTTT.